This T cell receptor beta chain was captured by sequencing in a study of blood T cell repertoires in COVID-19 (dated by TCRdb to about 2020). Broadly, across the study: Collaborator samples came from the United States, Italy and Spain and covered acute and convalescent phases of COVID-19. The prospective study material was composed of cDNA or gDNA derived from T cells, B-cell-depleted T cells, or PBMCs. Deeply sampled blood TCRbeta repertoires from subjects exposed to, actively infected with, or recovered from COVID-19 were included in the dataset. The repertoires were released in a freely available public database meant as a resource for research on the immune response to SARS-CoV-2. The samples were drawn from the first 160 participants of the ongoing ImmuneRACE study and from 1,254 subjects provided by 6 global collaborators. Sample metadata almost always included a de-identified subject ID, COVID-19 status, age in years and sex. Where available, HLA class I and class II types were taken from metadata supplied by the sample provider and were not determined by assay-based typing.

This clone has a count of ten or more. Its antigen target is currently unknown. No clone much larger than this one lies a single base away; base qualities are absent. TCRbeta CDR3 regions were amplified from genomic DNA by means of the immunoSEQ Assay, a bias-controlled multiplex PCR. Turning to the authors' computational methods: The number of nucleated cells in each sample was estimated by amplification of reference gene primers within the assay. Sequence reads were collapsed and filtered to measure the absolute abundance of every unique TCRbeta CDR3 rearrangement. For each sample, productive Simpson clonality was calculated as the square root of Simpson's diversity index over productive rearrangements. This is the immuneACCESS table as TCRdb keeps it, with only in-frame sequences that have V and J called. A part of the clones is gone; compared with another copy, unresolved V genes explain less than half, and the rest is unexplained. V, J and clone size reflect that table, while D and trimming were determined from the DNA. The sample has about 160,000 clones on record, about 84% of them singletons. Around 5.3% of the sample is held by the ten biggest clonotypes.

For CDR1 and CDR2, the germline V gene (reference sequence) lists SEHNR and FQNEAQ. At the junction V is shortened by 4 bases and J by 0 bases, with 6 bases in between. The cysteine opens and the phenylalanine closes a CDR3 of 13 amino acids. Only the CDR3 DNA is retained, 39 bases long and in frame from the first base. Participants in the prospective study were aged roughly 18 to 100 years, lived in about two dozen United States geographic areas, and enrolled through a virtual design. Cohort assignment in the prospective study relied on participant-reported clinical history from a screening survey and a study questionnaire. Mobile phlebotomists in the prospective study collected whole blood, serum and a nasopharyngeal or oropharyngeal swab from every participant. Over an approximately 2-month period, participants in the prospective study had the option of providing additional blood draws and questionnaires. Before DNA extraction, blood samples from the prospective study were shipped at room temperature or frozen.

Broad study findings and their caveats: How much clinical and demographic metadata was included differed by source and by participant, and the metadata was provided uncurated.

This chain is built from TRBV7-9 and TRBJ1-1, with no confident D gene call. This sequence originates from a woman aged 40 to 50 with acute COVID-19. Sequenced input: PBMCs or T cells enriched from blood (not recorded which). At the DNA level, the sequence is TGTGCCAGCAGCTCGGAGGTGAACACTGAAGCTTTCTTT. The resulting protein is CASSSEVNTEAFF.